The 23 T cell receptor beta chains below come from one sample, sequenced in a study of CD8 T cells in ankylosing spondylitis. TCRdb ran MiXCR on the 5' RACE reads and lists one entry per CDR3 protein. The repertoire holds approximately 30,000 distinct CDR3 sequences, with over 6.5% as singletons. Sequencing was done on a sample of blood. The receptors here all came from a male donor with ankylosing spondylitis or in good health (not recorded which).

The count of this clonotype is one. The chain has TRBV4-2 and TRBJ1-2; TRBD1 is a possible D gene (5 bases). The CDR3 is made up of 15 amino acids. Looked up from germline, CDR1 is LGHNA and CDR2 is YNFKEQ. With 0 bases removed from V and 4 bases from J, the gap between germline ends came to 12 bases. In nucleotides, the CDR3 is TGTGCCAGCAGCCAAGAAACGACAGCCTCCTATGGCTACACCTTC. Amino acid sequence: CASSQETTASYGYTF.

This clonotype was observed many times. This CDR3 reads CSANTRTSGYEQYF. The CDR3 DNA reads TGCAGTGCTAACACAAGGACTAGCGGCTACGAGCAGTACTTC. V is TRBV20-1 and J is TRBJ2-7; 10 bases are shared with TRBD2. The CDR3 runs to 14 residues. V was pared by 4 bases and J by 3 bases, with 6 bases of the junction left unmatched. Germline lookup yields CDR1 DFQATT and CDR2 SNEGSKA (reference sequence).

The CDR3 nucleotides read TGTGCCAGCAGCTTAGATTGGCGGCCCAGCACAGATACGCAGTATTTT. Protein product: CASSLDWRPSTDTQYF. J is TRBJ2-3 and V is TRBV11-1; D is ambiguous. The CDR3 runs 16 residues. The V end was cut by 1 base, the J end by 0 bases, with 11 bases between. Germline V gives CDR1 SGHAT, CDR2 FQDESV (reference sequence).

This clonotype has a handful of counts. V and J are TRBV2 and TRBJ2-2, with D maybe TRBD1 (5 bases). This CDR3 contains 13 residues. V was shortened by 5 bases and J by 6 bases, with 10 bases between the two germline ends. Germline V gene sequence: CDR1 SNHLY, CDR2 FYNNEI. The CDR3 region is CASSRQGSGELFF. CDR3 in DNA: TGTGCCAGCAGTCGTCAGGGCTCCGGGGAGCTGTTTTTT.

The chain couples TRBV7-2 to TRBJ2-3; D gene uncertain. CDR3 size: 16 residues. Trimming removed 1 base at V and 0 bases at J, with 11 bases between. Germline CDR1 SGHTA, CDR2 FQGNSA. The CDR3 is CASSLVSVSSTDTQYF. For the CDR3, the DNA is TGTGCCAGCAGCTTAGTGAGCGTCTCTAGCACAGATACGCAGTATTTT.

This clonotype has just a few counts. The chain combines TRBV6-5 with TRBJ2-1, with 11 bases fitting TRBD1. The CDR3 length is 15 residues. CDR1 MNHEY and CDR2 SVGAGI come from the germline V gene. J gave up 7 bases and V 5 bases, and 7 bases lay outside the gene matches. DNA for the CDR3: TGTGCCAGCAGTCGCCGGGACAGGGGGAAGAATGAGCAGTTCTTC. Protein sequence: CASSRRDRGKNEQFF.

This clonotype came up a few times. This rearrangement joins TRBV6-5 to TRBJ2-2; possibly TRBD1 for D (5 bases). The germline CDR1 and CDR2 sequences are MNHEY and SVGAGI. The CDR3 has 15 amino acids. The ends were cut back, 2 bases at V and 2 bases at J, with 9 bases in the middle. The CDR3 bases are TGTGCCAGCAGTTACAGGGGCTCAAACACCGGGGAGCTGTTTTTT. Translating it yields CASSYRGSNTGELFF.

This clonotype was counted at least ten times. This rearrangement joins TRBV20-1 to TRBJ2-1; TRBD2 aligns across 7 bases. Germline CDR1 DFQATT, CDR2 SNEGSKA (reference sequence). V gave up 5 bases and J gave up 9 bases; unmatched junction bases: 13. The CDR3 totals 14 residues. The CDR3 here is CSAHRGGRLLEQFF. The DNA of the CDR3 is TGCAGTGCTCACCGGGGAGGGAGGCTCCTTGAGCAGTTCTTC.

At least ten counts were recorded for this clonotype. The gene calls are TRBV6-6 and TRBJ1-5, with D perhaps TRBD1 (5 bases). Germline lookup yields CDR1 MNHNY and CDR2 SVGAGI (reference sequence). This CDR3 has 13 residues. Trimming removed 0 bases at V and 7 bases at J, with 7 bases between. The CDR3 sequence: CASSYSEGQPQHF. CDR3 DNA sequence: TGTGCCAGCAGTTACTCGGAGGGGCAGCCCCAGCATTTT.

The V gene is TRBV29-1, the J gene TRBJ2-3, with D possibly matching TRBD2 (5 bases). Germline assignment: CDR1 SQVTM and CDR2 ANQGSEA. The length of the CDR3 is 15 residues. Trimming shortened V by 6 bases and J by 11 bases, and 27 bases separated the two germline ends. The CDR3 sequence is CSVDVLAGDPMRQYF. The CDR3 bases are TGCAGCGTCGATGTTTTGGCGGGTGACCCTATGAGGCAGTATTTT.

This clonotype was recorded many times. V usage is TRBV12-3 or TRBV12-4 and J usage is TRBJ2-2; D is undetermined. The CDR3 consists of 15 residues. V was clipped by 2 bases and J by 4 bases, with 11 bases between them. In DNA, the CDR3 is TGTGCCAGCAGTTTAACCTCCGGGTTCACCGGGGAGCTGTTTTTT. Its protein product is CASSLTSGFTGELFF.

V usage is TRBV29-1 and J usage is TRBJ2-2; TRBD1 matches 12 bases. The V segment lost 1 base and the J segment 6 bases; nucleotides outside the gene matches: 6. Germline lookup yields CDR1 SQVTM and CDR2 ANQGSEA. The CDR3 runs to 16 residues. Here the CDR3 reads CSVEGGTGGEAGELFF. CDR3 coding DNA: TGCAGCGTTGAAGGGGGGACAGGGGGCGAGGCCGGGGAGCTGTTTTTT.

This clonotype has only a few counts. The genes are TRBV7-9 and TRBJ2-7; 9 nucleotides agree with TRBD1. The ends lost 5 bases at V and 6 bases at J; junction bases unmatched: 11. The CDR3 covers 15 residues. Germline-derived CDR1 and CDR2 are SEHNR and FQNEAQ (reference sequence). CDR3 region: CASSLSTGQGSEQYV. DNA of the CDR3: TGTGCCAGCAGCCTTTCCACGGGACAGGGTAGCGAGCAGTACGTC.

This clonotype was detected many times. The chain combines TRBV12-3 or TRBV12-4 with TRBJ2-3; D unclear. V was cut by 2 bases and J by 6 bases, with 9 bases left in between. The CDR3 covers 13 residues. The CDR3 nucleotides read TGTGCCAGCAGTTTAAGGGTGAAGGATACGCAGTATTTT. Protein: CASSLRVKDTQYF.

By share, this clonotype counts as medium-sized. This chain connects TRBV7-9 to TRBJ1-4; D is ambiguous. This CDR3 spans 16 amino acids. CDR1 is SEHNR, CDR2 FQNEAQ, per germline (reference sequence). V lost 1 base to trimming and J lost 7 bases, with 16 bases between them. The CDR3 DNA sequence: TGTGCCAGCAGCTTAGGGACCGGGCCCCGGCGTGAAAAACTGTTTTTT. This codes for CASSLGTGPRREKLFF.

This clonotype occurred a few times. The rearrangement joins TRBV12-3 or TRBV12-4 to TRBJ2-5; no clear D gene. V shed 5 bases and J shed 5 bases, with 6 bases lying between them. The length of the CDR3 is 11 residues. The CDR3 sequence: CASSPSETQYF. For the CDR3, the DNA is TGTGCCAGCAGTCCTAGTGAGACCCAGTACTTC.

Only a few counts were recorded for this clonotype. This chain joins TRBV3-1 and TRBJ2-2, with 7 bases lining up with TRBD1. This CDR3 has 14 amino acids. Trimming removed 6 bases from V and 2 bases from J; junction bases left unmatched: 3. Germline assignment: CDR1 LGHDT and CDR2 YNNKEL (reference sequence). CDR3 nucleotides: TGTGCCAGCAGAGACAGGGACAACACCGGGGAGCTGTTTTTT. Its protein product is CASRDRDNTGELFF. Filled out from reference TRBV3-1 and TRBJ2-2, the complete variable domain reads DTAVSQTPKYLVTQMGNDKSIKCEQNLGHDTMYWYKQDSKKFLKIMFSYNNKELIINETVPNRFSPKSPDKAHLNLHINSLELGDSAVYFCASRDRDNTGELFFGEGSRLTVL.

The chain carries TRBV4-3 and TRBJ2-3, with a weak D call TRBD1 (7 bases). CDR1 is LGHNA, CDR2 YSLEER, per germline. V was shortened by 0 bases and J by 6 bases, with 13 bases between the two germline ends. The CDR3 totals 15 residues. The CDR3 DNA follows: TGCGCCAGCAGCCAAGATCGGGGGACAGCGGATACGCAGTATTTT. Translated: CASSQDRGTADTQYF.

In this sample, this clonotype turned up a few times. CDR3 DNA sequence: TGTGCCAGCAGCTTCACAGGGTTTGAGCAGTTCTTC. This translates into CASSFTGFEQFF. This chain links TRBV7-9 with TRBJ2-1; tentative D call: TRBD1 (6 bases). V lost 3 bases and J lost 9, with 9 bases in between. Germline lookup yields CDR1 SEHNR and CDR2 FQNEAQ (reference sequence). The CDR3 extends over 12 amino acids.

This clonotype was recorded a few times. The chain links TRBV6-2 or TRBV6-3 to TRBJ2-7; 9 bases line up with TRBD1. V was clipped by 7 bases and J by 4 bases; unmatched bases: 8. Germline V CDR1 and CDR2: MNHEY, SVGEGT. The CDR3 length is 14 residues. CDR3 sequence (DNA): TGTGCCAGCACCAACGGCGGGACAGGGTACGAGCAGTACTTC. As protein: CASTNGGTGYEQYF.

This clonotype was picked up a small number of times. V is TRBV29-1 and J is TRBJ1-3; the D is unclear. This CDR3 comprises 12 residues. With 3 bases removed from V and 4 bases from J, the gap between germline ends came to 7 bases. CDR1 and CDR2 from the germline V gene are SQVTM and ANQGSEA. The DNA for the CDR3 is TGCAGCGTTGATGAAGGAGGAAACACCATATATTTT. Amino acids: CSVDEGGNTIYF. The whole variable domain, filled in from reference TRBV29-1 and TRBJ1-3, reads SAVISQKPSRDICQRGTSLTIQCQVDSQVTMMFWYRQQPGQSLTLIATANQGSEATYESGFVIDKFPISRPNLTFSTLTVSNMSPEDSSIYLCSVDEGGNTIYFGEGSWLTVV.

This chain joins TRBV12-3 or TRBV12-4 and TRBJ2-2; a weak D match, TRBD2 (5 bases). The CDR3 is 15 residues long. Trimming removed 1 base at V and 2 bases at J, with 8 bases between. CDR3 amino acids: CASSLGGFNTGELFF. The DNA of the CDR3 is TGTGCCAGCAGTTTAGGAGGGTTTAACACCGGGGAGCTGTTTTTT.

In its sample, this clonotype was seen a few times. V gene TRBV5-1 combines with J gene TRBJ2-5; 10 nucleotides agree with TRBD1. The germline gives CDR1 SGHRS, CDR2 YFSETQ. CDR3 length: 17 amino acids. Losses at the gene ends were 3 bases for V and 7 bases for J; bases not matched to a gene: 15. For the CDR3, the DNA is TGCGCCAGCAGCTCATTGGGGGGACAGGGGCCAAAAGGGACCCAGTACTTC. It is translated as CASSSLGGQGPKGTQYF.